These 16 T cell receptor beta chains were all obtained from the same sample, sequenced in a study of PD-1 blockade in classical Hodgkin lymphoma. Sequenced by immunoSEQ multiplex PCR; TCRdb stores in-frame clones only, minus some. Of tens of thousands of clones in the sample, approximately 80% were seen once. Sample time point: cycle 4 day 1 (C4D1), after more than five weeks of nivolumab. The patients all showed relapse after autologous stem cell transplantation, while their brentuximab vedotin exposure varied. The source material was peripheral blood mononuclear cells (PBMCs), sampled before the fourth cycle of nivolumab. Receptors originate from a human donor with classical Hodgkin lymphoma.

The V and J genes are TRBV5-1 and TRBJ2-7; D is possibly TRBD1 (5 bases). The germline V gene has CDR1 SGHRS and CDR2 YFSETQ. This CDR3 contains 13 residues. V was cut by 0 bases and J by 4 bases, with 8 bases left in between. Here the CDR3 reads CASSLDRYYEQYF. The CDR3 DNA sequence: TGCGCCAGCAGCTTGGACAGGTATTACGAGCAGTACTTC.

This clone was seen only once. The V gene is TRBV19, the J gene TRBJ2-1, with D tentatively TRBD2 (6 bases). The length of the CDR3 is 15 residues. V shed 7 bases and J shed 8 bases, with 21 bases lying between them. CDR1 and CDR2 (germline): LNHDA, SQIVND (reference sequence). DNA of the CDR3: TGTGCCAGTACCCAATCCGGGACTCTAGGACATGAGCAGTTCTTC. This translates into CASTQSGTLGHEQFF.

This clone was observed a handful of times. The rearrangement links TRBV27 to TRBJ2-1; a possible D gene is TRBD2 (6 bases). In germline, CDR1 is MNHEY, CDR2 SMNVEV (reference sequence). The CDR3 is 14 amino acids. V lost 3 bases and J 12 bases, leaving 18 bases between the germline ends. Here the CDR3 reads CASSLGGFGVGQFF. The CDR3 nucleotides read TGTGCCAGCAGTTTGGGGGGTTTCGGGGTAGGGCAGTTCTTC.

With regard to this clone: The junction departs from the called germline gene at one end, perhaps through a read error. The CDR3 DNA is TGTGCCAGCAGCGTAGAGGGCACAGTCAATTCACCCCCCCACTTT. Protein sequence: CASSVEGTVNSPPHF. V is TRBV9 and J is TRBJ1-6; D unresolved. Germline V CDR1 and CDR2: SGDLS, YYNGEE. The CDR3 loop spans 15 amino acids.

In its sample, this clone was seen once. The V gene is TRBV19, the J gene TRBJ1-5, with TRBD1 matching 7 bases. The CDR3 has 15 amino acids. V shed 6 bases and J 2 bases; nucleotides not matched to a gene: 7. Per the germline V gene, CDR1 is LNHDA and CDR2 is SQIVND (reference sequence). The CDR3, as DNA: TGTGCCAGTAGCATACAGGGGATTGGCAATCAGCCCCAGCATTTT. Translation: CASSIQGIGNQPQHF.

This chain joins TRBV27 and TRBJ1-6; TRBD1 matches 8 bases. Germline lookup yields CDR1 MNHEY and CDR2 SMNVEV (reference sequence). The junction had 4 bases not matched to a gene; V was cut back by 4 bases and J by 5 bases. CDR3 length: 15 amino acids. The CDR3 DNA reads TGTGCCAGCAGTTACCTGGGACAGGATAATTCACCCCTCCACTTT. Residues: CASSYLGQDNSPLHF.

This sequence joins TRBV7-3 and TRBJ2-3; the match to TRBD1 covers 8 bases. Germline-derived CDR1 and CDR2 are SGHTA and FQGTGA. The CDR3 runs to 15 residues. Losses at the gene ends were 4 bases for V and 2 bases for J; bases not matched to a gene: 5. CDR3 DNA: TGTGCCAGCAGCTCGACAGGGGTCTACACAGATACGCAGTATTTT. Residues: CASSSTGVYTDTQYF.

J is TRBJ2-7 and V is TRBV27; D perhaps matches TRBD1 (6 bases). This CDR3 has 15 residues. Germline CDR1 MNHEY, CDR2 SMNVEV (reference sequence). V lost 3 bases and J 1 base, leaving 13 bases between the germline ends. CDR3: CASSFLDRRSYEQYF. DNA of the CDR3: TGTGCCAGCAGTTTCCTCGACAGGAGATCCTACGAGCAGTACTTC.

V usage is TRBV5-6 and J usage is TRBJ1-2; a weak D match, TRBD1 (5 bases). CDR1 SGHDT and CDR2 YYEEEE come from the germline V gene. With 6 bases removed from V and 1 base from J, the gap between germline ends came to 13 bases. The CDR3 runs 14 residues. CDR3 nucleotides: TGTGCCAGCACGCGGGGAGGGGATAACTATGGCTACACCTTC. The encoded protein is CASTRGGDNYGYTF.

This clone was counted a single time. The J gene is TRBJ2-7, the V gene TRBV4-2, with 12 bases identical to TRBD2. Looked up from germline, CDR1 is LGHNA and CDR2 is YNFKEQ. The CDR3 extends over 16 amino acids. J gave up 3 bases and V 1 base, and 4 bases lay outside the gene matches. CDR3 bases: TGTGCCAGCAGCCAAGGACTAGCGGGGGACCTCTACGAGCAGTACTTC. This translates into CASSQGLAGDLYEQYF.

The genes are TRBV5-1 and TRBJ2-5, with TRBD2 as a possible D gene (5 bases). Trimming removed 7 bases at V and 3 bases at J, with 13 bases between. CDR3 length: 13 residues. The germline V gene has CDR1 SGHRS and CDR2 YFSETQ. The CDR3 protein is CASSRYGEETQYF. CDR3 sequence (DNA): TGCGCCAGCTCTCGCTACGGGGAAGAGACCCAGTACTTC. Based on the CDR3 plus reference TRBV5-1 and TRBJ2-5, the full variable domain is KAGVTQTPRYLIKTRGQQVTLSCSPISGHRSVSWYQQTPGQGLQFLFEYFSETQRNKGNFPGRFSGRQFSNSRSEMNVSTLELGDSALYLCASSRYGEETQYFGPGTRLLVL.

V usage is TRBV5-1 and J usage is TRBJ2-3; D is ambiguous. The ends were cut back, 6 bases at V and 2 bases at J, with 13 bases in the middle. This CDR3 contains 14 residues. The germline CDR1 and CDR2 sequences are SGHRS and YFSETQ. The CDR3 DNA follows: TGCGCCAGCAATCAACAGCATATCACAGATACGCAGTATTTT. The encoded protein is CASNQQHITDTQYF.

In regard to this clone: The sample carries other DNA sequences with the same CDR3. The rearrangement joins TRBV4-2 to TRBJ2-3, with D possibly matching TRBD1 (5 bases). V lost 0 bases and J 3 bases, leaving 10 bases between the germline ends. CDR1 is LGHNA, CDR2 YNFKEQ, per germline. This CDR3 is 15 amino acids long. The CDR3 loop is CASSQDLRQTDTQYF. Here the CDR3 DNA reads TGTGCCAGCAGCCAAGATCTTCGACAGACAGATACGCAGTATTTT.

The genes are TRBV7-9 and TRBJ2-2; 11 bases line up with TRBD2. The germline V gene encodes CDR1 SEHNR and CDR2 FQNEAQ (reference sequence). Unmatched junction bases numbered 13, after V lost 6 bases and J lost 4 bases. CDR3 length: 18 amino acids. The CDR3 DNA sequence: TGTGCCAGCAGTCCTCCTACTAGCACTAGCGGGGGCACCGGGGAGCTGTTTTTT. Translating gives CASSPPTSTSGGTGELFF.

CDR3 amino acids: CASSLRGSSTDTQYF. DNA of the CDR3: TGTGCCAGCAGCTTAAGGGGTTCTAGCACAGATACGCAGTATTTT. J is TRBJ2-3 and V is TRBV11-2; possibly TRBD1 for D (5 bases). Germline V gene sequence: CDR1 SGHAT, CDR2 FQNNGV. The CDR3 is 15 residues long. Trimming removed 2 bases from V and 0 bases from J, with 9 bases in between.

The CDR3 sequence is CASSDYGQGWGTEAFF. The CDR3 coding sequence is TGCGCCAGCAGCGACTACGGACAGGGATGGGGTACTGAAGCTTTCTTT. The chain carries TRBV5-1 and TRBJ1-1, with TRBD1 matching 8 bases. Germline-derived CDR1 and CDR2 are SGHRS and YFSETQ. The CDR3 extends over 16 amino acids. The J segment lost 5 bases and the V segment lost 4 bases, leaving 13 bases of the junction unmatched.